A selection of T cell receptor beta chains follows, all from one sample in a study of T-cell reconstitution after alpha-beta-depleted transplantation in children. Each CDR3 protein is one row after TCRdb ran MiXCR on the PCR reads. The sample consists of approximately 1,000,000 distinct CDR3 sequences, about 31% of them appearing once. The source material was PBMCs, mostly from graft donor cells, sampled 360 days after TCRalphabeta/CD19-depleted stem cell transplant. The source is a boy in the first two years of life who had a stem cell transplant for SCID, so the T cells may come from the graft donor. The CDR3 runs from the conserved cysteine through the conserved F or W. D genes are given only for firm matches. Only part of the rows carry a size: once, few, many, or a class if the clone is expanded.

few,TRBJ1-1,TRBV29-1,-,CSVAHLGNAEAFF,TGCAGCGTTGCCCATTTGGGTAACGCTGAAGCTTTCTTT
-,TRBJ2-3,TRBV7-2,TRBD2,CASSRSPSGEADTQYF,TGTGCCAGCAGCCGATCCCCCAGCGGGGAGGCAGATACGCAGTATTTT
many,TRBJ2-2,TRBV6-5,-,CASSYLNTGELFF,TGTGCCAGCAGTTACCTCAACACCGGGGAGCTGTTTTTT
few,TRBJ2-3,TRBV10-3,-,CAISGGSPRTDTQYF,TGTGCCATCAGTGGGGGCAGTCCGAGGACAGATACGCAGTATTTT
many,TRBJ2-7,TRBV9,-,CASSPGGGTGSNEQYF,TGTGCCAGCAGCCCCGGCGGGGGGACAGGGTCTAACGAGCAGTACTTC
-,TRBJ2-7,TRBV20-1,-,CCDLTDLYEQYF,TGCTGCGACCTGACAGACCTTTACGAGCAGTACTTC
-,TRBJ1-2,TRBV7-2,TRBD1,CASSPTGGANYGYTF,TGTGCCAGCAGCCCCACAGGGGGAGCTAACTATGGCTACACCTTC
-,TRBJ2-3,TRBV9,-,CASSVARGPSTDTQYF,TGTGCCAGCAGCGTAGCGCGTGGGCCTAGCACAGATACGCAGTATTTT
-,TRBJ2-7,TRBV6-1,TRBD1,CASRHRDRGWEQYF,TGTGCCAGCAGACACCGGGACAGGGGCTGGGAGCAGTACTTC
-,TRBJ2-3,TRBV4-1,TRBD2,CASSQDLVVGSGGLGDTQYF,TGCGCCAGCAGCCAAGACCTCGTCGTTGGTAGCGGGGGCCTGGGAGATACGCAGTATTTT
-,TRBJ2-2,TRBV10-3,TRBD2,CAISESERGLTGELFF,TGTGCCATCAGTGAGTCGGAGCGGGGGCTCACCGGGGAGCTGTTTTTT
few,TRBJ2-2,TRBV12-3/TRBV12-4,-,CASSPGSWGTGELFF,TGTGCCAGCAGTCCCGGGTCTTGGGGCACCGGGGAGCTGTTTTTT
-,TRBJ2-3,TRBV5-1,-,CASSRIQGPITDTQYF,TGCGCCAGCTCCAGAATCCAGGGACCGATCACAGATACGCAGTATTTT
few,TRBJ1-1,TRBV29-1,-,CSGDRNTEAFF,TGCAGCGGCGACAGAAACACTGAAGCTTTCTTT
-,TRBJ2-5,TRBV7-9,TRBD2,CASSTGLAAEETQYF,TGTGCCAGCAGCACGGGACTAGCGGCAGAAGAGACCCAGTACTTC
-,TRBJ2-1,TRBV5-1,TRBD2,CASSLSLAGVNEQFF,TGCGCCAGCAGCTTGTCCCTAGCGGGGGTCAATGAGCAGTTCTTC
-,TRBJ1-5,TRBV28,TRBD1,CASSRTLGQANQPQHF,TGTGCCAGCAGTCGTACCCTGGGACAGGCCAATCAGCCCCAGCATTTT
few,TRBJ1-4,TRBV12-3/TRBV12-4,-,CASSFGLDYEKLFF,TGTGCCAGCAGTTTTGGCCTGGATTATGAAAAACTGTTTTTT
few,TRBJ2-2,TRBV6-2/TRBV6-3,-,CASSRGGPAGELFF,TGTGCCAGCAGCCGTGGGGGGCCCGCCGGGGAGCTGTTTTTT
-,TRBJ1-5,TRBV6-2/TRBV6-3,-,CASSYSYRLRNQPQHF,TGTGCCAGCAGTTACTCTTACAGGTTGAGAAATCAGCCCCAGCATTTT
-,TRBJ2-2,TRBV5-1,TRBD2,CASSSSTGLATTGELFF,TGCGCCAGCAGCTCCAGCACGGGACTAGCGACGACCGGGGAGCTGTTTTTT
-,TRBJ2-5,TRBV29-1,-,CSVTQVQETQYF,TGCAGCGTTACGCAGGTCCAAGAGACCCAGTACTTC
-,TRBJ2-2,TRBV6-2/TRBV6-3,-,CASSSTVLNLATKNTGELFF,TGTGCCAGCAGCTCGACAGTGCTAAATTTGGCAACCAAGAACACCGGGGAGCTGTTTTTT